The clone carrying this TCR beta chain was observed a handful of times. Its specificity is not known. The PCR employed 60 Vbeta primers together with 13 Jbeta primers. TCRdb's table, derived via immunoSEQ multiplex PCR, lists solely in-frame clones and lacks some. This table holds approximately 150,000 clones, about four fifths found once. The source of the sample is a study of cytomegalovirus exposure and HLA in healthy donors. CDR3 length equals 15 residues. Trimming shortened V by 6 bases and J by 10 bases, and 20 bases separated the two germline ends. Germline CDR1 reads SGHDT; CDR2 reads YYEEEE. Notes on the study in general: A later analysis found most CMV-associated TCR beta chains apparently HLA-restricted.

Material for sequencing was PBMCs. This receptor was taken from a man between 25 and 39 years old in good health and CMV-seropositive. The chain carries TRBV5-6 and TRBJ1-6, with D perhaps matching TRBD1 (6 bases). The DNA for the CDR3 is TGTGCCAGCACCACAACCCTGGGGGCTGGCTCACCCCTCCACTTT. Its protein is CASTTTLGAGSPLHF.